The 19 T cell receptor beta chains below come from one sample, sequenced in a study of molecular identifiers for immune sequencing clone quantification. Via MiXCR, TCRdb re-called the PCR reads, giving one row per CDR3 protein. In the table there are about 510,000 distinct CDR3 sequences, about a fifth of which are singletons. Input material: naive CD8+ T cells from blood, with Jurkat cell RNA spiked in. Subset denoted: FACS-sorted CD8+CD4-CCR7+CD45RA+ naive T cells. The receptors were gathered from a human donor in good health. Some libraries in this study had Jurkat cell RNA spiked in.

This clonotype was detected once. This may be a read error: a much more frequent sequence differs by one nucleotide. The chain has TRBV6-6 and TRBJ1-1; D uncertain. Trimming took off 4 bases at V and 5 bases at J, with 14 bases between the two ends. CDR1 MNHNY and CDR2 SVGAGI come from the germline V gene (reference sequence). The CDR3 is 14 residues long. The CDR3 loop reads CASSLEAIGTEAFF. The CDR3 DNA sequence: TGTGCCAGCAGTTTGGAGGCCATAGGGACTGAAGCTTTCTTT.

This clonotype occurred many times. This chain joins TRBV10-3 and TRBJ2-3; D may be TRBD2 (5 bases). Germline CDR1 is ENHRY and CDR2 is SYGVKD. There are 15 residues in the CDR3. V dropped 0 bases and J dropped 3 bases, with 10 bases sitting between them. The CDR3 DNA reads as TGTGCCATCAGTGAGTCTCTAGCAGATACAGATACGCAGTATTTT. Its translation: CAISESLADTDTQYF.

The gene calls are TRBV27 and TRBJ2-7; TRBD2 matches 8 bases. The germline CDR1 and CDR2 sequences are MNHEY and SMNVEV (reference sequence). This CDR3 is built from 17 residues. Unmatched junction bases numbered 22, after V lost 8 bases and J lost 7 bases. The CDR3 loop reads CASGITSAGGPRSEQYF. For the CDR3, the DNA is TGTGCCAGCGGTATAACGTCGGCGGGAGGTCCCCGCAGTGAGCAGTACTTC.

This chain links TRBV27 with TRBJ1-1, with TRBD1 as a possible D gene (6 bases). Trimming took 6 bases from V and 4 from J, leaving 21 bases between them. Germline lookup yields CDR1 MNHEY and CDR2 SMNVEV (reference sequence). The CDR3 extends over 16 amino acids. CDR3 loop: CASSGLWGGGATEAFF. CDR3 nucleotide sequence: TGTGCCAGCAGCGGTCTGTGGGGAGGGGGGGCCACTGAAGCTTTCTTT.

This chain uses TRBV19 with TRBJ2-7, with a tentative D call TRBD2 (5 bases). Germline V gives CDR1 LNHDA, CDR2 SQIVND (reference sequence). V was shortened by 6 bases and J by 5 bases, with 14 bases between the two germline ends. The CDR3 is made up of 13 amino acids. CDR3: CASSPVGVDEQYF. The CDR3 DNA reads TGTGCCAGTAGCCCGGTCGGGGTTGACGAGCAGTACTTC.

CDR3 amino acids: CSASGMSSYNEQFF. CDR3 coding DNA: TGCAGTGCTAGCGGGATGAGCTCCTACAATGAGCAGTTCTTC. The chain couples TRBV20-1 to TRBJ2-1, with D perhaps matching TRBD2 (5 bases). The germline V gene has CDR1 DFQATT and CDR2 SNEGSKA (reference sequence). Trimming removed 3 bases at V and 0 bases at J, with 9 bases between. This CDR3 is built from 14 residues.

On this clonotype: This may stem from a read error, because a much larger clone lies one nucleotide away. In this CDR3 the conserved last residue, phenylalanine or tryptophan, is missing, so a read error is likely. The chain recombines TRBV19 with TRBJ2-3, with D tentatively TRBD2 (6 bases). The CDR3 extends over 13 amino acids. Between the trimmed V and J ends, which lost 11 bases and 2 bases, there was a span of 14 bases. CDR1 is LNHDA and CDR2 is SQIVND in the germline V gene (reference sequence). The CDR3 DNA reads as TGTGCCGTAGCGGACGTGATCACAGATACGCAGTATCTT. Protein: CAVADVITDTQYL.

V and J are TRBV4-3 and TRBJ2-7; TRBD2 agrees at 7 bases. The CDR3 extends over 15 amino acids. Unmatched junction bases numbered 6, after V lost 0 bases and J lost 4 bases. Per the germline V gene, CDR1 is LGHNA and CDR2 is YSLEER. In DNA form, the CDR3 reads TGCGCCAGCAGCCAAGATTCGATCGGGGGGTACGAGCAGTACTTC. This gives the protein CASSQDSIGGYEQYF.

As regards this clonotype: This sequence may be a read error, since a much larger clone differs from it by one base. This chain links TRBV12-3 or TRBV12-4 with TRBJ1-1; D is uncertain. This CDR3 has 14 residues. V shed 3 bases and J shed 0 bases, with 8 bases lying between them. CDR3 DNA: TGTGCCAGCAGTTTTAACAGCCTGAACACTGAAGCTTTCTTT. Translation gives CASSFNSLNTEAFF.

Concerning this clonotype: Given a much more abundant clone one base away, this may be a read error. The chain uses TRBV5-1 and TRBJ2-7, with D tentatively TRBD2 (5 bases). The V end was cut by 3 bases, the J end by 8 bases, with 27 bases between. The CDR3 is made up of 17 amino acids. The V gene's germline CDR1 is SGHRS and CDR2 YFSETQ. The CDR3 spells CASSSTSPGLIPYKQYF. DNA of the CDR3: TGCGCCAGCAGCTCGACATCCCCCGGACTGATCCCTTACAAGCAGTACTTC.

This clonotype was seen a handful of times. The rearrangement links TRBV20-1 to TRBJ2-5; D unclear. Germline V lookup: CDR1 DFQATT, CDR2 SNEGSKA (reference sequence). Trimming left V 0 bases short and J 1 base short, with 9 bases between. The CDR3 spans 14 residues. The CDR3 loop is CSARDWQFQETQYF. The CDR3 coding sequence is TGCAGTGCTAGAGATTGGCAGTTCCAAGAGACCCAGTACTTC.

This clonotype was seen repeatedly, ten times or more. V is TRBV20-1 and J is TRBJ2-2; D may be TRBD2 (5 bases). The CDR3 length is 12 residues. V lost 6 bases, J lost 6 bases, and 11 bases lay in between. Germline V gene sequence: CDR1 DFQATT, CDR2 SNEGSKA (reference sequence). In DNA form, the CDR3 reads TGCAGTGCCACTTCGCGGGCCGGGGAGCTGTTTTTT. Protein product: CSATSRAGELFF.

As regards this clonotype: Possible read error: a much larger clone is one base away. The chain has TRBV25-1 and TRBJ1-1; unclear D gene. Germline lookup yields CDR1 MGHDK and CDR2 SYGVNS. This CDR3 region has 11 residues. Trimming pared 8 bases from V and 7 bases from J, leaving 11 bases between. This CDR3 is CASASPGEAFF. CDR3 DNA: TGTGCCAGCGCCTCACCGGGTGAAGCTTTCTTT. Supplemented by reference TRBV25-1 and TRBJ1-1, the full variable domain reads EADIYQTPRYLVIGTGKKITLECSQTMGHDKMYWYQQDPGMELHLIHYSYGVNSTEKGDLSSESTVSRIRTEHFPLTLESARPSHTSQYLCASASPGEAFFGQGTRLTVV.

This clonotype was seen a handful of times. This rearrangement joins TRBV6-5 to TRBJ2-5, with D perhaps matching TRBD1 (7 bases). Trimming removed 7 bases at V and 5 bases at J, with 20 bases between. Germline CDR1 MNHEY, CDR2 SVGAGI. The CDR3 extends over 15 amino acids. The CDR3 DNA reads as TGTGCCAGCAAGCCGGGGGCAGGGGGTTTCGAGACCCAGTACTTC. This codes for CASKPGAGGFETQYF.

This clonotype was recorded at least ten times. The V call is TRBV29-1, the J call TRBJ2-1, with 8 bases identical to TRBD1. The CDR3 runs to 14 residues. J gave up 2 bases and V 6 bases, and 6 bases lay outside the gene matches. Germline CDR1 is SQVTM and CDR2 is ANQGSEA. As DNA, the CDR3 is TGCAGCGTGGAACAGGGGGAAACCTACAATGAGCAGTTCTTC. Translated: CSVEQGETYNEQFF.

V usage is TRBV28 and J usage is TRBJ2-1, with D perhaps TRBD2 (6 bases). Trimming removed 5 bases from V and 2 bases from J, with 13 bases in between. Germline CDR1 reads MDHEN; CDR2 reads SYDVKM. This CDR3 comprises 15 residues. The CDR3 is CASSETGTAYNEQFF. The CDR3 DNA is TGTGCCAGCAGTGAAACCGGGACTGCCTACAATGAGCAGTTCTTC.

This clonotype has a count of ten or more. The rearrangement uses TRBV12-3 or TRBV12-4 and TRBJ2-3; tentatively, D is TRBD1 (5 bases). This CDR3 is built from 17 residues. Trimming removed 0 bases at V and 1 base at J, with 14 bases between. DNA of the CDR3: TGTGCCAGCAGTTTAGCGCTGGGCCAGGGCGGCACAGATACGCAGTATTTT. Amino acids: CASSLALGQGGTDTQYF.

This clonotype has just one count. The chain uses TRBV27 and TRBJ2-4, with D possibly matching TRBD2 (5 bases). The CDR3 runs to 15 residues. Germline values: CDR1 MNHEY, CDR2 SMNVEV (reference sequence). Trimming stripped 8 bases from V and 2 bases from J, with 16 bases between. CDR3 sequence reads: CASAPSLPTKNIQYF. As DNA, the CDR3 is TGTGCCAGCGCCCCTAGCCTCCCCACCAAAAACATTCAGTACTTC.

Many counts were recorded for this clonotype. The rearrangement links TRBV5-4 to TRBJ2-5; TRBD1 aligns across 9 bases. Germline V gene sequence: CDR1 SGHNT, CDR2 YYREEE (reference sequence). The CDR3 contains 14 residues. V trimming: 0 bases; J trimming: 6 bases; junction bases outside the gene matches: 3. The CDR3 DNA sequence: TGTGCCAGCAGCTTGGGGGACAGGGAACAGACCCAGTACTTC. The encoded protein is CASSLGDREQTQYF.